Presented here are 8 T cell receptor beta chains from one specimen sequenced in a study of vaccination effects on CD4 cells after COVID-19. Their cognate antigens are unknown. The data were produced by immunoSEQ multiplex PCR, yet TCRdb's version contains in-frame clones alone and is incomplete. Here the sample spans 60,000 to 85,000 clones, 70% to 75% being singletons. In the ViraFEST assay, antigen-specific CD4+ clonotypes were identified by expansion after peptide-pool stimulation. CD4+ T cell isolation took place after less than 13 days of culture. Every participant took two doses of the BNT162b2 or mRNA-1273 vaccine. Sequences were derived from CD4+ T cells from PBMCs cultured with HCoV-229E spike peptides, sampled after COVID-19 vaccination. The receptors come from a human donor who received a COVID-19 vaccine.

The chain joins TRBV24-1 to TRBJ2-3, with TRBD2 identical over 13 bases. The CDR3 has 17 amino acids. V shed 0 bases, J shed 2 bases, and the junction held 1 base outside the gene matches. CDR1 is KGHDR, CDR2 SFDVKD, per germline. CDR3 sequence (DNA): TGTGCCACCAGTGATTTGGGACTAGCGGGGGTCACAGATACGCAGTATTTT. This gives the protein CATSDLGLAGVTDTQYF.

The gene calls are TRBV13 and TRBJ2-5; 13 bases fit TRBD2. The CDR3 loop spans 17 amino acids. J gave up 4 bases and V 5 bases, and 10 bases lay outside the gene matches. In germline, CDR1 is PRHDT, CDR2 FYEKMQ (reference sequence). CDR3: CASSPRARLAGGETQYF. The DNA for the CDR3 is TGTGCCAGCAGCCCGCGAGCCCGACTAGCGGGGGGAGAGACCCAGTACTTC.

The chain couples TRBV6-5 to TRBJ1-3; the D gene is possibly TRBD1 (6 bases). The germline V and J ends were trimmed by 7 bases and 2 bases, with 15 bases remaining between them. This CDR3 contains 15 residues. Per germline, CDR1 MNHEY and CDR2 SVGAGI. CDR3 amino acids: CASTSRGGPGNTIYF. In nucleotides, the CDR3 is TGTGCCAGCACCTCAAGGGGGGGCCCTGGAAACACCATATATTTT.

V and J are TRBV15 and TRBJ2-2; weak D call: TRBD2 (6 bases). The CDR3 spans 16 residues. Per germline, CDR1 LNHNV and CDR2 YYDKDF (reference sequence). V gave up 0 bases and J gave up 6 bases, with 14 bases separating them. CDR3 sequence (DNA): TGTGCCACCAGCAGAGATCGGGGGAGTGCCGCCGGGGAGCTGTTTTTT. Translating it yields CATSRDRGSAAGELFF.

In DNA form, the CDR3 reads TGTGCCAGCAGTTACGGACTAGCGGGGGGCCCCCCGTTTTACGTC. This translates into CASSYGLAGGPPFYV. The V gene is TRBV6-2 or TRBV6-3, the J gene TRBJ2-7, with 14 bases aligning to TRBD2. Germline CDR1 and CDR2: MNHEY and SVGEGT. The junction had 10 bases not matched to a gene; V was cut back by 2 bases and J by 13 bases. This CDR3 region has 15 residues.

V and J are TRBV18 and TRBJ2-1; TRBD2 matches at 16 bases. Unmatched junction bases numbered 2, after V lost 0 bases and J lost 0 bases. Germline V gene sequence: CDR1 KGHSH, CDR2 LQKENI. The CDR3 totals 19 residues. CDR3 DNA: TGTGCCAGCTCACCACCGGGACTAGCGGGGGGGCTCTCCTACAATGAGCAGTTCTTC. Translating gives CASSPPGLAGGLSYNEQFF.

The V call is TRBV3-1 (or the pseudogene TRBV3-2), the J call TRBJ1-2; D unresolved. Per germline, CDR1 LGHDT and CDR2 YNNKEL (reference sequence). With 0 bases removed from V and 3 bases from J, the gap between germline ends came to 8 bases. CDR3 length: 14 residues. The CDR3 DNA reads as TGTGCCAGCAGCCAAGATTTCGGAGACTATGGCTACACCTTC. It yields the protein CASSQDFGDYGYTF.

This chain links TRBV10-3 with TRBJ1-6; D possibly corresponds to TRBD1 (5 bases). Trimming pared 2 bases from V and 10 bases from J, leaving 9 bases between. Germline CDR1 ENHRY, CDR2 SYGVKD. The CDR3 covers 13 residues. The CDR3 region is CAISERGISPLHF. The CDR3, as DNA: TGTGCCATCAGTGAGAGGGGAATCTCACCCCTCCACTTT.